Listed here is a single TCR beta chain. Each participant's cohort was designated according to participant-reported clinical history. Cohort 3 donors were reported recovered after two negative PCRs, clearance, or symptom resolution. Germline CDR1 is SGHAT and CDR2 is FQNNGV. The length of the CDR3 is 17 residues. J lost 5 bases, V lost 1 base, and 8 bases had no gene match. This sample was taken from a study of blood T cell repertoires in COVID-19. Clones were read by immunoSEQ multiplex PCR, and TCRdb kept only the in-frame ones, dropping some. In the table there are some 100,000 clones, approximately 86% of which are singletons.

Material for sequencing was PBMCs or T cells enriched from blood (not recorded which). The receptor's source is a woman between 45 and 65 years old who had recovered from COVID-19. V gene TRBV11-2 combines with J gene TRBJ2-5; 12 nucleotides align to TRBD2. The CDR3 DNA reads TGTGCCAGCAGCTTAGGACTAGCGGGAGCCGGCGGTGAGACCCAGTACTTC. Translating gives CASSLGLAGAGGETQYF. The whole variable domain, remainder taken from reference TRBV11-2 and TRBJ2-5, is EAGVAQSPRYKIIEKRQSVAFWCNPISGHATLYWYQQILGQGPKLLIQFQNNGVVDDSQLPKDRFSAERLKGVDSTLKIQPAKLEDSAVYLCASSLGLAGAGGETQYFGPGTRLLVL.